This T cell receptor (beta chain) appears in the sequencing data of a study of blood T cell repertoires in COVID-19. Overall study: From the United States, Italy and Spain came samples of acute and convalescent COVID-19. The cDNA or gDNA used as material had been derived from T cells, B-cell-depleted T cells, or PBMCs.

V shed 5 bases, J shed 2 bases, and the junction held 8 bases outside the gene matches. Germline V gene sequence: CDR1 SGHDN, CDR2 FVKESK. CDR3 length: 15 residues. In the original analysis: The authors estimated nucleated cell counts from reference gene primer amplification. Profiled with immunoSEQ multiplex PCR; TCRdb holds only in-frame clones, not every one. V and J calls plus clone size are reproduced from that table; the DNA served to infer D and trimming. The sample records 130,000 or so clones, 70% to 90% being singletons. The sample consisted of peripheral blood. This TCR was sampled from a man between 65 and 85 years old with active COVID-19. The V gene is TRBV14, the J gene TRBJ2-7, with 8 bases lining up with TRBD2. CDR3: CASSSLAGGTYEQYF. In DNA form, the CDR3 reads TGTGCCAGCAGCTCTCTAGCGGGCGGAACCTACGAGCAGTACTTC.